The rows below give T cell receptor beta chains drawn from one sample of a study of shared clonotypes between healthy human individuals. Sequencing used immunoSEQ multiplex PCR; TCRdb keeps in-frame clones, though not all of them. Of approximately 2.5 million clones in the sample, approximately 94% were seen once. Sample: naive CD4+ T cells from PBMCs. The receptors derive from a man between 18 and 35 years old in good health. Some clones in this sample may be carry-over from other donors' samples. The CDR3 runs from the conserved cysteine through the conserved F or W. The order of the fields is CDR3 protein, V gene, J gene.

CDR3: CASSFRGDSGANVLTF
V: TRBV7-9
J: TRBJ2-6

CDR3: CASSSGDRGSEQFF
V: TRBV5-1
J: TRBJ2-1

CDR3: CASSQGQQYSYEQYF
V: TRBV18
J: TRBJ2-7

CDR3: CASSQGTSGRLADTQYF
V: TRBV27
J: TRBJ2-3

CDR3: CASSRRTGSGETQYF
V: TRBV7-2
J: TRBJ2-5

CDR3: CASSPPSLRGFNTEAFF
V: TRBV18
J: TRBJ1-1

CDR3: CASSHIGRLAGHNEQFF
V: TRBV19
J: TRBJ2-1

CDR3: CASSSSPRDYSNTGELFF
V: TRBV11-1
J: TRBJ2-2

CDR3: CASSFRDGSSYNEQFF
V: TRBV11-3
J: TRBJ2-1

CDR3: CASSLAYGERATEAFF
V: TRBV7-3
J: TRBJ1-1

CDR3: CASSAGTGRNEQFF
V: TRBV9
J: TRBJ2-1

CDR3: CASSYERGAGELFF
V: TRBV11-2
J: TRBJ2-2

CDR3: CASSLAPERTDTQYF
V: TRBV5-1
J: TRBJ2-3

CDR3: CASSLDSRFLRETNEKLFF
V: TRBV5-1
J: TRBJ1-4

CDR3: CASSSGTGSYEQYF
V: TRBV9
J: TRBJ2-7

CDR3: CASSFTGYSYEQYF
V: TRBV27
J: TRBJ2-7

CDR3: CAWAPYNEQFF
V: TRBV30
J: TRBJ2-1

CDR3: CAWRVTTGTEAFF
V: TRBV30
J: TRBJ1-1

CDR3: CASSPLGRDQVFYEQYF
V: TRBV19
J: TRBJ2-7

CDR3: CASSVEAVFSYNEQFF
V: TRBV9
J: TRBJ2-1

CDR3: CASSLVVGTSVNEQFF
V: TRBV5-1
J: TRBJ2-1

CDR3: CASSPAQLAYEQYF
V: TRBV18
J: TRBJ2-7

CDR3: CASRTWGQSGGRLAVYNEQFF
V: TRBV14
J: TRBJ2-1

CDR3: CSTVKGLGGYTF
V: TRBV29-1
J: TRBJ1-2

CDR3: CASSDFYEQYF
V: TRBV27
J: TRBJ2-7

CDR3: CASSQLAGSSYEQYF
V: TRBV6-5
J: TRBJ2-7

CDR3: CASSLLPGGGSEAFF
V: TRBV7-2
J: TRBJ1-1

CDR3: CASSDRGRTEAFF
V: TRBV2
J: TRBJ1-1

CDR3: CASAYGTSGQETQYF
V: TRBV9
J: TRBJ2-5

CDR3: CASSLEAATNYGYTF
V: TRBV5-4
J: TRBJ1-2

CDR3: CASSLAGSGAVIVAGELFF
V: TRBV5-6
J: TRBJ2-2

CDR3: CASSFGTSERPDTQYF
V: TRBV5-4
J: TRBJ2-3

CDR3: CAWSRESTDTQYF
V: TRBV30
J: TRBJ2-3

CDR3: CASSSPGVTRETQYF
V: TRBV5-4
J: TRBJ2-5

CDR3: CASSDEGAENGYGYTF
V: TRBV2
J: TRBJ1-2

CDR3: CASRPRGPSSYEQYF
V: TRBV28
J: TRBJ2-7

CDR3: CASSMGQPESEAFF
V: TRBV19
J: TRBJ1-1

CDR3: CASSNRGSVYGYTF
V: TRBV19
J: TRBJ1-2

CDR3: CASSPQGTSLGEQYF
V: TRBV18
J: TRBJ2-7

CDR3: CASSGRLAASTDTQYF
V: TRBV9
J: TRBJ2-3

CDR3: CASSLIPWATNYGYTF
V: TRBV28
J: TRBJ1-2

CDR3: CASSQSTVFSGNTIYF
V: TRBV4-3
J: TRBJ1-3

CDR3: CASSREHALEKLFF
V: TRBV7-9
J: TRBJ1-4

CDR3: CASNGQAEAKNIQYF
V: TRBV2
J: TRBJ2-4

CDR3: CASSLGSYGYTF
V: TRBV28
J: TRBJ1-2

CDR3: CASSLLDRSLGGYTF
V: TRBV28
J: TRBJ1-2

CDR3: CASSEAEGWTEAFF
V: TRBV2
J: TRBJ1-1

CDR3: CASSVALTSGETQYF
V: TRBV9
J: TRBJ2-5